This passage covers 28 T cell receptor beta chains from one sample sequenced in a study of cytomegalovirus exposure and HLA in healthy donors. Primers for the PCR totalled 60 Vbeta and 13 Jbeta. Method: immunoSEQ multiplex PCR; TCRdb's copy keeps in-frame clones and lacks some. The sample yields about 130,000 clones, around 80% seen once. The source material was PBMCs. The source of these receptors is a man aged 45 to 65 in good health and CMV-seronegative.

This chain links TRBV7-6 with TRBJ1-6; weak D call: TRBD1 (6 bases). CDR1 and CDR2 from the germline V gene are SGHVS and FNYEAQ. This CDR3 region has 15 residues. The V end lost 1 base, the J end lost 11 bases, and 15 bases lay between the germline ends. In nucleotides, the CDR3 is TGTGCCAGCAGCTTAGAAGGGGGGGCGGCGGCACCCCTCCACTTT. This translates into CASSLEGGAAAPLHF.

The genes are TRBV18 and TRBJ1-5; D is unclear. Germline V gene lookup returns CDR1 KGHSH and CDR2 LQKENI. This CDR3 spans 13 amino acids. With 3 bases removed from V and 5 bases from J, the gap between germline ends came to 8 bases. CDR3 coding DNA: TGTGCCAGCTCACCTCGTTCCCATCAGCCCCAGCATTTT. Its translation is CASSPRSHQPQHF.

The V and J genes are TRBV6-6 and TRBJ2-1; a possible D gene is TRBD1 (6 bases). Trimming removed 10 bases at V and 7 bases at J, with 14 bases between. Germline V CDR1 and CDR2: MNHNY, SVGAGI (reference sequence). The CDR3 is 12 residues long. CDR3 bases: TGTGCCAAGACGGTCCAGGGGAATGAGCAGTTCTTC. It codes for CAKTVQGNEQFF.

CDR3 protein: CASSPGGLAGGTDTQYF. DNA of the CDR3: TGTGCCAGCAGCCCCGGGGGACTAGCGGGGGGCACAGATACGCAGTATTTT. The chain carries TRBV5-4 and TRBJ2-3, with 14 bases identical to TRBD2. This CDR3 has 17 amino acids. Germline CDR1 is SGHNT and CDR2 is YYREEE (reference sequence). After removal of 4 bases from V and 1 base from J, the junction contained 5 bases not matched to a gene. Together with reference TRBV5-4 and TRBJ2-3, the CDR3 gives the full variable domain: ETGVTQSPTHLIKTRGQQVTLRCSSQSGHNTVSWYQQALGQGPQFIFQYYREEENGRGNFPPRFSGLQFPNYSSELNVNALELDDSALYLCASSPGGLAGGTDTQYFGPGTRLTVL.

With respect to this clone: The identical CDR3 is also encoded by other nucleotide sequences in the sample. The chain couples TRBV7-8 to TRBJ2-1, with D maybe TRBD2 (6 bases). The CDR3 is 16 residues long. V was cut by 1 base and J by 0 bases, with 10 bases left in between. Germline lookup yields CDR1 SGHVS and CDR2 FQNEAQ. The DNA for the CDR3 is TGTGCCAGCAGCTTAGATATGGGGGGCTCCTACAATGAGCAGTTCTTC. The encoded protein is CASSLDMGGSYNEQFF.

This rearrangement joins TRBV5-4 to TRBJ1-6; D is unresolved. The CDR3 sequence is 13 residues long. Germline loops: CDR1 SGHNT, CDR2 YYREEE (reference sequence). The V end lost 6 bases, the J end lost 7 bases, and 11 bases lay between the germline ends. The CDR3 DNA sequence: TGTGCCAGCACCTCGAGGGTAAATTCACCCCTCCACTTT. Amino acids: CASTSRVNSPLHF.

This clone turned up a few times. V and J are TRBV7-3 and TRBJ2-2, with 10 bases lining up with TRBD2. Germline V CDR1 and CDR2: SGHTA, FQGTGA. After removal of 4 bases from V and 6 bases from J, the junction contained 5 bases not matched to a gene. The CDR3 contains 15 residues. CDR3: CASSSLAGAAGELFF. CDR3 nucleotide sequence: TGTGCCAGCAGCTCCCTAGCGGGGGCCGCCGGGGAGCTGTTTTTT.

This clone was seen a handful of times. The rearrangement links TRBV10-3 to TRBJ2-5; 8 positions agree with TRBD2. Germline V gene data show CDR1 as ENHRY and CDR2 as SYGVKD. J gave up 4 bases and V 6 bases, and 4 bases lay outside the gene matches. CDR3 length: 13 amino acids. CDR3 sequence (DNA): TGTGCCATCAGCGGGGGGGCGGGAGAGACCCAGTACTTC. It is translated as CAISGGAGETQYF.

This chain joins TRBV18 and TRBJ2-2; no definite D call. Trimming removed 6 bases from V and 0 bases from J, with 8 bases in between. This CDR3 is built from 14 residues. The V gene's germline CDR1 is KGHSH and CDR2 LQKENI. The CDR3 loop is CASSAQANTGELFF. CDR3 in DNA: TGTGCCAGCTCCGCCCAGGCGAACACCGGGGAGCTGTTTTTT.

The chain carries TRBV6-5 and TRBJ1-1, with D perhaps matching TRBD1 (5 bases). The CDR3 contains 13 residues. Deletions cut 5 bases from V and 6 bases from J, with 13 bases between. Per the germline V gene, CDR1 is MNHEY and CDR2 is SVGAGI. The CDR3 reads CASSEEVRAEAFF. The CDR3 DNA is TGTGCCAGCAGTGAAGAGGTCAGGGCTGAAGCTTTCTTT.

The chain has TRBV10-3 and TRBJ1-1, with 8 nucleotides matching TRBD1. This CDR3 is 12 amino acids long. In germline, CDR1 is ENHRY, CDR2 SYGVKD. V gave up 9 bases and J gave up 4 bases; unmatched junction bases: 4. CDR3 sequence: CAIGQGGTEAFF. CDR3 coding DNA: TGTGCCATTGGACAGGGTGGCACTGAAGCTTTCTTT.

J is TRBJ1-2 and V is TRBV6-5; possible D gene TRBD1, 6 bases. Trimming pared 2 bases from V and 3 bases from J, leaving 13 bases between. Germline assignment: CDR1 MNHEY and CDR2 SVGAGI. This CDR3 comprises 15 residues. The CDR3 region has the DNA TGTGCCAGCAGTTACAGAAAGGGGGGGGACTATGGCTACACCTTC. It specifies CASSYRKGGDYGYTF.

V and J are TRBV2 and TRBJ2-3; D is unresolved. CDR1 and CDR2 (germline): SNHLY, FYNNEI. The CDR3 length is 13 residues. Trimming removed 10 bases at V and 4 bases at J, with 15 bases between. In DNA, the CDR3 is TGTGCCACCAGACAATCACGGGCAGATACGCAGTATTTT. Amino acid sequence: CATRQSRADTQYF.

V usage is TRBV7-3 and J usage is TRBJ2-1; weak D call: TRBD2 (6 bases). V lost 5 bases to trimming and J lost 5 bases, with 13 bases between them. CDR3 size: 14 residues. Germline values: CDR1 SGHTA, CDR2 FQGTGA. This CDR3 reads CASSLGGRHNEQFF. The DNA for the CDR3 is TGTGCCAGCAGCCTGGGAGGCCGTCACAATGAGCAGTTCTTC.

This chain links TRBV7-2 with TRBJ1-2, with D possibly matching TRBD1 (5 bases). Germline lookup yields CDR1 SGHTA and CDR2 FQGNSA. The CDR3 totals 15 residues. V lost 5 bases and J lost 5, with 18 bases in between. CDR3: CASSADRAGHYGYTF. In DNA, the CDR3 is TGTGCCAGCAGCGCAGATCGGGCAGGGCATTATGGCTACACCTTC.

The V gene is TRBV6-6, the J gene TRBJ2-5; 8 nucleotides align to TRBD1. Trimming at V came to 0 bases and at J to 2 bases, leaving 5 bases not matched to a gene. This CDR3 has 16 amino acids. Germline CDR1 MNHNY, CDR2 SVGAGI (reference sequence). The CDR3 DNA follows: TGTGCCAGCAGTTACTCTACCGGGACAGGACAAGAGACCCAGTACTTC. It is translated as CASSYSTGTGQETQYF.

V usage is TRBV5-1 and J usage is TRBJ2-2; weak D call: TRBD1 (6 bases). CDR1 and CDR2 from the germline V gene are SGHRS and YFSETQ. Trimming stripped 1 base from V and 3 bases from J, with 13 bases between. The CDR3 runs to 16 residues. DNA of the CDR3: TGCGCCAGCAGCTTGTGGCAGGGGCCGGACACCGGGGAGCTGTTTTTT. Amino acid sequence: CASSLWQGPDTGELFF.

The rearrangement joins TRBV28 to TRBJ1-3; D may be TRBD1 (6 bases). The CDR3 runs 16 residues. Trimming removed 7 bases from V and 4 bases from J, with 20 bases in between. Germline V CDR1 and CDR2: MDHEN, SYDVKM. The CDR3 DNA follows: TGTGCCAGCACTTTCCCTGGAGGACAGTCGGGAAACACCATATATTTT. Residues: CASTFPGGQSGNTIYF.

This chain links TRBV4-3 with TRBJ1-3; 9 nucleotides line up with TRBD1. The CDR3 has 17 residues. The V gene's germline CDR1 is LGHNA and CDR2 YSLEER. The V and J ends lost 0 bases and 4 bases, in that order; junction bases with no gene match: 7. The CDR3 sequence is CASSQDMNRGPGNTIYF. CDR3 DNA: TGCGCCAGCAGCCAAGATATGAACAGGGGGCCCGGAAACACCATATATTTT.

The CDR3 coding sequence is TGTGCCAGCAGCCTAGGACAGACTTTCTATGGAGGCTACACCTTC. This gives the protein CASSLGQTFYGGYTF. The V gene is TRBV5-5, the J gene TRBJ1-2, with D possibly TRBD1 on 6 matching bases. The germline CDR1 and CDR2 sequences are SGHKS and YYEKEE (reference sequence). The CDR3 is 15 residues long. V was cut by 4 bases and J by 8 bases, with 21 bases left in between.

V is TRBV15 and J is TRBJ1-5; maybe TRBD1 (6 bases). CDR1 LNHNV and CDR2 YYDKDF come from the germline V gene (reference sequence). V was trimmed by 3 bases and J by 4 bases, leaving 13 bases between them. This CDR3 has 15 residues. CDR3 nucleotides: TGTGCCACCAGCAGTGGGAACAGGGAAAATCAGCCCCAGCATTTT. It codes for CATSSGNRENQPQHF.

The chain links TRBV6-1 to TRBJ1-1, with TRBD1 matching over 9 bases. The germline V gene encodes CDR1 MNHNS and CDR2 SASEGT. The CDR3 extends over 13 amino acids. CDR3 in amino acids: CAAGDRVNTEAFF. The DNA for the CDR3 is TGTGCGGCCGGGGACAGGGTGAACACTGAAGCTTTCTTT.

The rearrangement joins TRBV9 to TRBJ2-2, with TRBD2 identical over 12 bases. Germline assignment: CDR1 SGDLS and CDR2 YYNGEE. The CDR3 has 17 residues. V dropped 0 bases and J dropped 5; count of bases not matched to a gene: 5. CDR3 protein: CASSVGLAGGTTGELFF. CDR3 in DNA: TGTGCCAGCAGCGTAGGCCTAGCGGGGGGGACAACCGGGGAGCTGTTTTTT. The variable domain in full, with the rest retrieved from reference TRBV9 and TRBJ2-2, is DSGVTQTPKHLITATGQRVTLRCSPRSGDLSVYWYQQSLDQGLQFLIQYYNGEERAKGNILERFSAQQFPDLHSELNLSSLELGDSALYFCASSVGLAGGTTGELFFGEGSRLTVL.

The genes are TRBV9 and TRBJ1-1; 9 bases fit TRBD1. The V segment lost 0 bases and the J segment 3 bases; nucleotides outside the gene matches: 6. The CDR3 is 16 residues long. The V gene's germline CDR1 is SGDLS and CDR2 YYNGEE. The CDR3 nucleotides read TGTGCCAGCAGCGTAGGAGGATGGACAGGGGACACTGAAGCTTTCTTT. As protein: CASSVGGWTGDTEAFF.

The chain links TRBV18 to TRBJ2-1, with 7 bases that match TRBD2. This CDR3 spans 15 amino acids. V lost 3 bases and J lost 3; bases outside the gene matches: 5. Germline CDR1 is KGHSH and CDR2 is LQKENI. DNA of the CDR3: TGTGCCAGCTCACCCCTGCGGGGGAGCTACAATGAGCAGTTCTTC. Residues: CASSPLRGSYNEQFF.

This chain links TRBV6-5 with TRBJ2-3, with 7 positions matching TRBD2. This CDR3 comprises 13 residues. The V gene end was trimmed by 5 bases and the J gene end by 11 bases; junction bases not matched to a gene: 10. Germline V gene sequence: CDR1 MNHEY, CDR2 SVGAGI. Here the CDR3 DNA reads TGTGCCAGCAGTACTAACGGGGGAGGGGAGCAGTATTTT. It specifies CASSTNGGGEQYF.

The chain joins TRBV6-1 to TRBJ2-2, with a tentative D call TRBD2 (6 bases). V gave up 6 bases and J gave up 2 bases, with 13 bases separating them. The CDR3 consists of 15 residues. Germline V gene lookup returns CDR1 MNHNS and CDR2 SASEGT. DNA of the CDR3: TGTGCCAGCAGACTAATGGGGGGAAACACCGGGGAGCTGTTTTTT. Encoded protein: CASRLMGGNTGELFF.

The V call is TRBV5-1, the J call TRBJ2-5, with 10 bases fitting TRBD2. The trim removed 7 bases at V and 5 bases at J, leaving 11 bases unmatched. Germline V lookup: CDR1 SGHRS, CDR2 YFSETQ. The CDR3 has 15 amino acids. The CDR3 protein is CASAALSGGLETQYF. CDR3 DNA sequence: TGCGCCAGCGCAGCCCTTAGCGGGGGGTTGGAGACCCAGTACTTC.